The rows below give T cell receptor beta chains drawn from one sample of a study of T cells expressing NK-cell markers. After re-calling the 5' RACE reads, TCRdb lists one entry per CDR3 protein, DNA absent. This specimen shows about 450,000 distinct CDR3 sequences; the ten leading clones hold 7.3%. Sequenced input: blood T cells: a sorted CD56 or NKG2C T cell subset, CD4+ or CD8+ T cells, or bulk PBMC T cells (not recorded which). Receptors originate from a woman between 18 and 75 years old in good health. Each CDR3 is given with its conserved first and last residue.

TRBJ2-3 18 TRBV6-5 CASSSRGVGVTSTDTQYF
TRBJ2-7 13 TRBV28 CASCTPQDYEQYF
TRBJ2-7 15 TRBV7-2 CASSLGGVKDYEQYF
TRBJ2-3 16 TRBV7-2 CASSFNPGAGADTQYF
TRBJ1-1 12 TRBV29-1 CSVRDTNTEAFF
TRBJ2-1 14 TRBV7-9 CASSWGQGVDEQFF
TRBJ2-7 11 TRBV12-3/TRBV12-4 CASSSPLQQYF
TRBJ2-3 15 TRBV11-3 CASSLGGHRTDTQYF
TRBJ2-1 17 TRBV3-1 CASSQDWKVGRIAEQFF
TRBJ1-2 14 TRBV11-2 CASSPAGSYYGYTF
TRBJ2-2 16 TRBV5-1 CASSLGATDYTGELFF
TRBJ2-3 14 TRBV5-4 CASTSPGFTDTQYF
TRBJ2-5 16 TRBV7-2 CASTPPGVLGQETQYF
TRBJ2-5 16 TRBV18 CASSDARWQGGETQYF
TRBJ2-4 13 TRBV25-1 CATWDFVKNIQYF
TRBJ2-1 13 TRBV29-1 CSVSRDRGNEQFF
TRBJ2-3 13 TRBV10-3 CAISVLEGYTQYF
TRBJ2-1 13 TRBV24-1 CATSDTGLNEQFF
TRBJ2-5 14 TRBV12-3/TRBV12-4 CASSLRAQRETQYF
TRBJ1-1 14 TRBV7-2 CASSIPGVNTEAFF
TRBJ1-1 12 TRBV11-2 CASSRDRVGAFF
TRBJ2-3 15 TRBV6-1 CASSPQGRGTDTQYF
TRBJ1-2 15 TRBV20-1 CSARTLKLANYGYTF
TRBJ2-4 14 TRBV4-3 CASSQEAAKNIQYF
TRBJ2-5 13 TRBV12-3/TRBV12-4 CASTSRLQETQYF
TRBJ1-5 17 TRBV30 CAWSSVKALYSNQPQHF
TRBJ2-4 15 TRBV19 CASSLGLLAKNIQYF
TRBJ2-3 16 TRBV7-9 CASSLADRGPADTQYF
TRBJ2-3 15 TRBV9 CASSVGGAVTDTQYF
TRBJ2-3 16 TRBV6-1 CASNPGEGLSTDTQYF
TRBJ2-7 16 TRBV18 CASSGPGTSGSYEQYF
TRBJ2-5 15 TRBV7-2 CATTRAGGIPETQYF
TRBJ2-1 14 TRBV20-1 CSASRSTSYNEQFF
TRBJ2-1 16 TRBV5-6 CASSLRRTSANNEQFF
TRBJ2-5 14 TRBV12-3/TRBV12-4 CASSPSRAVETQYF
TRBJ2-1 14 TRBV12-3/TRBV12-4 CASSPGFPQSFEFF
TRBJ2-3 13 TRBV30 CAWSARSVDTQYF
TRBJ2-3 15 TRBV28 CASSFGRALTDTQYF
TRBJ2-2 16 TRBV12-3/TRBV12-4 CASTKQGAVNTGELFF
TRBJ2-1 15 TRBV15 CATSRDRDPGDEQFF
TRBJ2-7 14 TRBV20-1 CSAMSTSGRGEQYF
TRBJ1-2 11 TRBV29-1 CSIEPGPGYTF
TRBJ2-5 15 TRBV14 CASSQGRWGQETQYF
TRBJ2-7 16 TRBV20-1 CSAEDQGRRGSYEQYF
TRBJ1-1 13 TRBV18 CASSSDGYTEAFF
TRBJ1-1 13 TRBV7-3 CASSSCLNTEAFF
TRBJ2-1 11 TRBV5-1 CASSLDGEQFF
TRBJ2-2 12 TRBV7-2 CASSWDAGELFF
TRBJ2-5 15 TRBV4-3 CASSQDQLVQETQYF
TRBJ1-1 15 TRBV5-6 CASSLGDNPNTEAFF
TRBJ2-7 14 TRBV7-6 CASSPQTGTYEQYF
TRBJ2-3 15 TRBV27 CASSEEGWDFDTQYF
TRBJ1-1 13 TRBV5-4 CASSLRWNTEAFF
TRBJ2-7 13 TRBV4-2 CASSPALSYEQYF
TRBJ2-7 11 TRBV30 CAWSGLYEQYF
TRBJ1-2 17 TRBV7-2 CASSSYAPRTGHYGYTF
TRBJ2-7 17 TRBV4-3 CASSQDFTTGESYEQYF
TRBJ2-3 16 TRBV6-1 CASSRLLDQYTDTQYF
TRBJ2-7 14 TRBV7-8 CASSQGSRANEQYF